Each of the 6 T cell receptor beta chains below was sequenced from the same sample in a study of Ad26.COV2.S vaccination and SARS-CoV-2 variants. The assay was immunoSEQ multiplex PCR, and TCRdb's table has in-frame clones only and misses some. The sample has about 440,000 clones, about 90% seen once. Sample treatment: approximately 18 received Ad26.COV2.S at low or high dose, single or two shots; several received placebo; per-sample allocation not given. Collection of samples fell on day 63 after the first vaccine or placebo injection. The source was peripheral blood, collected in a trial of Ad26.COV2.S vaccine versus placebo. The receptors shown here come from a person aged 18 to 59 who received the Ad26.COV2.S COVID-19 vaccine or a placebo.

V and J are TRBV18 and TRBJ2-4; a possible D gene is TRBD1 (6 bases). Germline V gives CDR1 KGHSH, CDR2 LQKENI. V was cut by 3 bases and J by 4 bases, with 19 bases left in between. This CDR3 contains 17 residues. CDR3 bases: TGTGCCAGCTCACCGAAGGACAGAGGATTAAATAAAAACATTCAGTACTTC. This translates into CASSPKDRGLNKNIQYF.

The V gene is TRBV9, the J gene TRBJ2-7; a weak D match, TRBD2 (6 bases). The germline V gene encodes CDR1 SGDLS and CDR2 YYNGEE. The CDR3 is 14 amino acids. The V gene lost 4 bases and the J gene lost 2 bases, with 13 bases spanning the gap. CDR3 DNA: TGTGCCAGCAGCTTGACTAGTTCAGCCTACGAGCAGTACTTC. Translating gives CASSLTSSAYEQYF.

The chain combines TRBV5-6 with TRBJ1-2; no clear D gene. Looked up from germline, CDR1 is SGHDT and CDR2 is YYEEEE. Trimming took off 0 bases at V and 5 bases at J, with 14 bases between the two ends. The CDR3 runs 15 residues. The CDR3 sequence: CASSLEQSQNYGYTF. DNA for the CDR3: TGTGCCAGCAGCTTGGAACAGAGCCAGAATTATGGCTACACCTTC.

This chain uses TRBV11-2 with TRBJ2-7; no clear D. This CDR3 has 14 residues. Germline CDR1 and CDR2: SGHAT and FQNNGV. Trimming took off 0 bases at V and 2 bases at J, with 8 bases between the two ends. CDR3 sequence reads: CASSLEFSTYEQYF. DNA for the CDR3: TGTGCCAGCAGCTTAGAGTTCAGTACCTACGAGCAGTACTTC.

V and J are TRBV24-1 and TRBJ1-4, with D unresolved. Per germline, CDR1 KGHDR and CDR2 SFDVKD. Trimming cost V 9 bases and J 4 bases, with 8 bases left between them. The length of the CDR3 is 12 residues. CDR3 DNA: TGTGCCACCCCCCCGCTTAATGAAAAACTGTTTTTT. Translated, it gives CATPPLNEKLFF.

In this sample, this clone turned up once. CDR3 region: CASRAANTGELFF. DNA of the CDR3: TGTGCCAGCAGGGCGGCGAACACCGGGGAGCTGTTTTTT. The rearrangement uses TRBV27 and TRBJ2-2; D is unresolved. The V gene lost 6 bases and the J gene lost 0 bases, with 5 bases spanning the gap. Germline-derived CDR1 and CDR2 are MNHEY and SMNVEV (reference sequence). The CDR3 consists of 13 residues.